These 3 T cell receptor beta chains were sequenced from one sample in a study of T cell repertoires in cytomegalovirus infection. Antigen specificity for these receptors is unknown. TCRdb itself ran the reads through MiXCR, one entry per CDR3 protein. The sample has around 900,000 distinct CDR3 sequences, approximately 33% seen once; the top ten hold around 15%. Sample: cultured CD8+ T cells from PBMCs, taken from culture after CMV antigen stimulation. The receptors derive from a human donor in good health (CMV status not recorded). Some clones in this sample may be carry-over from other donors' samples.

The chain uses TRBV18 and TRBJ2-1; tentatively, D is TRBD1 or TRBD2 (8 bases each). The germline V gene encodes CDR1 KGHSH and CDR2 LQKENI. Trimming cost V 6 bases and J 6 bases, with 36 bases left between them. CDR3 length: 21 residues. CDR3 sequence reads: CASSPDRANLQVERGGNEQFF. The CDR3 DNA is TGTGCCAGCTCCCCGGACAGGGCAAATCTTCAGGTTGAACGGGGGGGCAATGAGCAGTTCTTC. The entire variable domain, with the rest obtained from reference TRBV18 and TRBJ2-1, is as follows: NAGVMQNPRHLVRRRGQEARLRCSPMKGHSHVYWYRQLPEEGLKFMVYLQKENIIDESGMPKERFSAEFPKEGPSILRIQQVVRGDSAAYFCASSPDRANLQVERGGNEQFFGPGTRLTVL.

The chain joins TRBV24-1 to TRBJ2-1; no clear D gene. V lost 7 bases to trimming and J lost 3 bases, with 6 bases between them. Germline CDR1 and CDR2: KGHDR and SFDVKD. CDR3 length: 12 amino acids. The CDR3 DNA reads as TGTGCCACCAGCGAAGGCTACAATGAGCAGTTCTTC. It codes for CATSEGYNEQFF.

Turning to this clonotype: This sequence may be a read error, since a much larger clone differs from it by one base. CDR3 region: CASSYSRVGNTIYF. CDR3 DNA sequence: TGTGCCAGCAGTTATTCGAGGGTCGGAAACACCATATATTTT. The chain combines TRBV6-8 with TRBJ1-3; unclear D gene. CDR3 length equals 14 residues. V was clipped by 3 bases and J by 4 bases, with 10 bases between them. Germline V gene lookup returns CDR1 MNHGY and CDR2 SAAAGT.